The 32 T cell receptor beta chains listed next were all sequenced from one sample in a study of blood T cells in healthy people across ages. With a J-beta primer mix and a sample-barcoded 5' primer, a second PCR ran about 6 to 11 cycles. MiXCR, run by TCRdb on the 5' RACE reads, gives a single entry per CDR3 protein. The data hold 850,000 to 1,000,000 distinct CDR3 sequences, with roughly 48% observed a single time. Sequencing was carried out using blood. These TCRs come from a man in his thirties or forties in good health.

The CDR3 DNA reads as TGTGCCAGCAGTGAATACTCCGGGGGGTACGCAGATACGCAGTATTTT. Amino acids: CASSEYSGGYADTQYF. The chain joins TRBV25-1 to TRBJ2-3; 7 positions agree with TRBD2. This CDR3 is 16 amino acids long. J was trimmed by 4 bases and V by 0 bases; bases with no gene match: 7. CDR1 is MGHDK, CDR2 SYGVNS, per germline.

The CDR3: CASSLFRESGANVLTF. In DNA form, the CDR3 reads TGTGCCAGCAGCTTATTCCGGGAGTCTGGGGCCAACGTCCTGACTTTC. The chain uses TRBV7-2 and TRBJ2-6; possible D gene TRBD2, 6 bases. Germline values: CDR1 SGHTA, CDR2 FQGNSA. The CDR3 has 16 residues. The V end lost 2 bases, the J end lost 1 base, and 9 bases lay between the germline ends.

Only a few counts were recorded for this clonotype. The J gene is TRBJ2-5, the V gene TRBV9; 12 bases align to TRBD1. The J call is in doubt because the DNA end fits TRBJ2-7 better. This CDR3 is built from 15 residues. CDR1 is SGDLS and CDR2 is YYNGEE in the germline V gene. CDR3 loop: CASTEGTGGTYEQYF. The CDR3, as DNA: TGTGCCAGCACCGAAGGGACAGGGGGCACTTACGAGCAGTACTTC.

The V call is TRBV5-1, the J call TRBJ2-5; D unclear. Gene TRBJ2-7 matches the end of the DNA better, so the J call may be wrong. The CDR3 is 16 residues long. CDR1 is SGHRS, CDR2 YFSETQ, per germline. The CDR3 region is CASSLELTGSAYEQYF. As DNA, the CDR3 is TGCGCCAGCAGCTTGGAACTGACGGGCTCAGCCTACGAGCAGTACTTC.

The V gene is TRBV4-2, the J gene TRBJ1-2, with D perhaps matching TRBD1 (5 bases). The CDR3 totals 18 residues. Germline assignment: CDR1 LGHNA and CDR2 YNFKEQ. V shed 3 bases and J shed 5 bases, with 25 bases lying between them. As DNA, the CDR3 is TGTGCCAGCAGCCAGCCTCCCCTCGGGACCGAGTATGATTATGGCTACACCTTC. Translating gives CASSQPPLGTEYDYGYTF.

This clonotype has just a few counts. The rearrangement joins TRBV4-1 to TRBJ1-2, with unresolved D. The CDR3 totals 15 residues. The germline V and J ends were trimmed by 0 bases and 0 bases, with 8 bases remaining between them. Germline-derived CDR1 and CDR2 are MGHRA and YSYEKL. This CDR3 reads CASSQDPGSNYGYTF. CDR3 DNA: TGCGCCAGCAGCCAAGATCCAGGTTCTAACTATGGCTACACCTTC.

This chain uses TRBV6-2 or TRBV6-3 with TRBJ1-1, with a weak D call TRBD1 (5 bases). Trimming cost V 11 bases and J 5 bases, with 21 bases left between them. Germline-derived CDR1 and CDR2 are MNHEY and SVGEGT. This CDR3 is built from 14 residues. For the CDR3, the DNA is TGTGCCTCCAGCATTGGGGGGACGCTTACTGAAGCTTTCTTT. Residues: CASSIGGTLTEAFF.

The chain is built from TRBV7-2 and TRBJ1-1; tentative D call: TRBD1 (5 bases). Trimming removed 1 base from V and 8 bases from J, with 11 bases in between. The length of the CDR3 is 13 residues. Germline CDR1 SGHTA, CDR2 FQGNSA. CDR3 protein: CASSLGGTLEAFF. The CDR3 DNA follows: TGTGCCAGCAGCTTAGGTGGGACCTTAGAAGCTTTCTTT.

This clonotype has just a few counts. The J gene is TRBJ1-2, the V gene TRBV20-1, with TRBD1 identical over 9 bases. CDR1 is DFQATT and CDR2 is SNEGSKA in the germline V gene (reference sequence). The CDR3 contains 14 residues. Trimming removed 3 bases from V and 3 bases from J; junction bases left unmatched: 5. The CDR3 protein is CSARPWTGDYGYTF. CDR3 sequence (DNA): TGCAGTGCTAGGCCTTGGACAGGGGACTATGGCTACACCTTC.

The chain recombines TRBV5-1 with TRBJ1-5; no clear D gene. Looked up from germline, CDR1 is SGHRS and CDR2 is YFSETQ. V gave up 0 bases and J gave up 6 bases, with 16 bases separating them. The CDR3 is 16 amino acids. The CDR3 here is CASSLDPTDSGQPQHF. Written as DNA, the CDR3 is TGCGCCAGCAGCTTGGATCCGACTGATTCTGGTCAGCCCCAGCATTTT.

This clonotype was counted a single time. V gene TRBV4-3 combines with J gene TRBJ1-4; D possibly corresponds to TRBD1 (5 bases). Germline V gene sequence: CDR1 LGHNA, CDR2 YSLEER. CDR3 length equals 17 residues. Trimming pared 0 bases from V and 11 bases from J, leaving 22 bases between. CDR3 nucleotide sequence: TGCGCCAGCAGCCAAGATCTTATGGGGGAGGGTTTGAAGAAACTGTTTTTT. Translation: CASSQDLMGEGLKKLFF.

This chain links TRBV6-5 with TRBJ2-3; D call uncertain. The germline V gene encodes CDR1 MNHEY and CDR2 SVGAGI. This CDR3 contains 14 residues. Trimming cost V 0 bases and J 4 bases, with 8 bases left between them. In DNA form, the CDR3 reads TGTGCCAGCAGTTACTCGGGCGCCCCAGATACGCAGTATTTT. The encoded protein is CASSYSGAPDTQYF.

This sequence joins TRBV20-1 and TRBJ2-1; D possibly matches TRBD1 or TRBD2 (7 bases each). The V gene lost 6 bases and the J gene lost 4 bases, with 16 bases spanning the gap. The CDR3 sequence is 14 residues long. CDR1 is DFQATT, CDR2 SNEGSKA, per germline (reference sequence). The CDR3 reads CSAPRGTIYNEQFF. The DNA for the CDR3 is TGCAGTGCCCCCAGGGGGACTATATACAATGAGCAGTTCTTC.

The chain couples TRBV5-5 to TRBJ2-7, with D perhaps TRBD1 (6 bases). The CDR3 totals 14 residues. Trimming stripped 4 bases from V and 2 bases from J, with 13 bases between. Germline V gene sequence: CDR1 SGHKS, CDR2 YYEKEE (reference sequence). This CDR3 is CASSVQGNPYEQYF. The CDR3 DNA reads TGTGCCAGCAGCGTTCAGGGGAACCCCTACGAGCAGTACTTC.

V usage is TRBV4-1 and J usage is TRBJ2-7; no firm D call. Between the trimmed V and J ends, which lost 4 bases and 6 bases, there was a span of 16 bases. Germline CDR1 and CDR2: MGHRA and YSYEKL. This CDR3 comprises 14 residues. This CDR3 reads CASSPQDGFREQYF. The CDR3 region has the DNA TGCGCCAGCAGCCCCCAGGACGGGTTCCGCGAGCAGTACTTC.

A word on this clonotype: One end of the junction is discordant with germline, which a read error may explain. Here the CDR3 reads CASSPSGQGISDTQYF. DNA of the CDR3: TGTGCTAGCAGTCCTTCGGGACAGGGTATATCGGATACGCAGTATTTT. This chain uses TRBV7-7 with TRBJ2-3; TRBD1 aligns across 9 bases. CDR3 length: 16 residues. Germline V gene sequence: CDR1 SSHAT, CDR2 FNYEAQ (reference sequence). Full variable domain (missing parts from reference TRBV7-7 and TRBJ2-3): GAGVSQSPRYKVTKRGQDVTLRCDPISSHATLYWYQQALGQGPEFLTYFNYEAQPDKSGLPSDRFSAERPEGSISTLTIQRTEQRDSAMYRCASSPSGQGISDTQYFGPGTRLTVL.

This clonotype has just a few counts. The CDR3 region has the DNA TGCGCCAGCAGCCCTTCCGGTGTTAGCTCCTATAATTCACCCCTCCACTTT. As protein: CASSPSGVSSYNSPLHF. The chain couples TRBV4-1 to TRBJ1-6; D is unresolved. Per germline, CDR1 MGHRA and CDR2 YSYEKL. The CDR3 totals 17 residues. V lost 4 bases and J 0 bases, leaving 13 bases between the germline ends.

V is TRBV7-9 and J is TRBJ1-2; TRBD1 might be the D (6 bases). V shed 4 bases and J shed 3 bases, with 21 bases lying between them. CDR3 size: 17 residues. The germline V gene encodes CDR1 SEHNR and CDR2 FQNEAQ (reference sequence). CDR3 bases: TGTGCCAGCAGCTCTCGAAAGGACAGAAACCGGGACTATGGCTACACCTTC. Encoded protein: CASSSRKDRNRDYGYTF.

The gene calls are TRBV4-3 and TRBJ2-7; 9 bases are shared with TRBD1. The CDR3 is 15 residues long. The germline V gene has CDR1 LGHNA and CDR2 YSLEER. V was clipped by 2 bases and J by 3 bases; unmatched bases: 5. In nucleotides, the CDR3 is TGCGCCAGCAGCCAATTTGGGACAGGGATCTACGAGCAGTACTTC. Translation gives CASSQFGTGIYEQYF.

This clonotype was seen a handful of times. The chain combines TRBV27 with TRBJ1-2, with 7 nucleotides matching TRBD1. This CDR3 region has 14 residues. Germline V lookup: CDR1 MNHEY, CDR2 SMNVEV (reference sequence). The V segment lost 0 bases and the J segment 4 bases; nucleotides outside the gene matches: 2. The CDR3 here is CASSLSTGTYGYTF. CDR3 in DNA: TGTGCCAGCAGTTTATCGACAGGGACCTATGGCTACACCTTC.

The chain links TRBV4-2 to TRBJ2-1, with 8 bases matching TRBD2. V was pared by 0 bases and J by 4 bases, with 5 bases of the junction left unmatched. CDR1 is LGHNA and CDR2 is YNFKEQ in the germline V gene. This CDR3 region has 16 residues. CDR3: CASSQDWGTRYNEQFF. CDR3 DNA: TGTGCCAGCAGCCAAGATTGGGGGACTAGATACAATGAGCAGTTCTTC.

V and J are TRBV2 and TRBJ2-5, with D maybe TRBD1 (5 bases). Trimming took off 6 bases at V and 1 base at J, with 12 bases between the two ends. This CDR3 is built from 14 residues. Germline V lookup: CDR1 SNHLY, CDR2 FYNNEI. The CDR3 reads CASSPDSVQETQYF. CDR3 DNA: TGTGCCAGCAGCCCAGACAGCGTCCAAGAGACCCAGTACTTC.

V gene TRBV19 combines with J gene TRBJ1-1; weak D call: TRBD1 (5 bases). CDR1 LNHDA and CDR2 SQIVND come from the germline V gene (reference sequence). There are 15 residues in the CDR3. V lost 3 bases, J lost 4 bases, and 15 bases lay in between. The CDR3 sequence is CASSIDVLGATEAFF. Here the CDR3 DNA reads TGTGCCAGTAGTATTGATGTCTTAGGGGCCACTGAAGCTTTCTTT. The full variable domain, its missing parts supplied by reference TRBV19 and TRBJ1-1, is DGGITQSPKYLFRKEGQNVTLSCEQNLNHDAMYWYRQDPGQGLRLIYYSQIVNDFQKGDIAEGYSVSREKKESFPLTVTSAQKNPTAFYLCASSIDVLGATEAFFGQGTRLTVV.

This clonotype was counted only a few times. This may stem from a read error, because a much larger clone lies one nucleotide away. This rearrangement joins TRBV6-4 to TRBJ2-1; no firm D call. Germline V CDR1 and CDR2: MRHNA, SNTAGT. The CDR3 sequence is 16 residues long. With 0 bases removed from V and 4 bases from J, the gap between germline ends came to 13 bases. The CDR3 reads CASSDSVGGGYNEQFF. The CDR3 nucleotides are TGTGCCAGCAGTGACTCGGTTGGCGGTGGGTACAATGAGCAGTTCTTC.

In DNA form, the CDR3 reads TGCAGTGCTAGGAGGGGAGGGAAGAGCACAGATACGCAGTATTTT. Translating it yields CSARRGGKSTDTQYF. The J gene is TRBJ2-3, the V gene TRBV20-1; TRBD2 agrees at 7 bases. This CDR3 comprises 15 residues. Per germline, CDR1 DFQATT and CDR2 SNEGSKA (reference sequence). V lost 3 bases, J lost 0 bases, and 6 bases stayed unmatched.

CDR3 coding DNA: TGTGCCAGCAGAAAGACACAGACCGGGGAGCTGTTTTTT. It encodes CASRKTQTGELFF. The gene calls are TRBV6-2 or TRBV6-3 and TRBJ2-2, with D uncertain. V shed 6 bases and J shed 5 bases, with 10 bases lying between them. The CDR3 is made up of 13 amino acids. Germline loops: CDR1 MNHEY, CDR2 SVGEGT.

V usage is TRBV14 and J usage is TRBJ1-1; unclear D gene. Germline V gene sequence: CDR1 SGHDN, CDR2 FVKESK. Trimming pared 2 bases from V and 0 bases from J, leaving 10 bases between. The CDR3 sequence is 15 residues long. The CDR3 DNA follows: TGTGCCAGCAGCCAAATCGGTATCATGAACACTGAAGCTTTCTTT. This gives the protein CASSQIGIMNTEAFF.

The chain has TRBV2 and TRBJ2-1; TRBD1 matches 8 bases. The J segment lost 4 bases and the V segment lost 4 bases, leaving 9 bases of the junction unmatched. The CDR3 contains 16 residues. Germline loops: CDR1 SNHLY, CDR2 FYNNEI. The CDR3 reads CASSGYRGSLYNEQFF. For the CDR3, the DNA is TGTGCCAGCAGTGGCTACAGGGGGAGCCTATACAATGAGCAGTTCTTC.

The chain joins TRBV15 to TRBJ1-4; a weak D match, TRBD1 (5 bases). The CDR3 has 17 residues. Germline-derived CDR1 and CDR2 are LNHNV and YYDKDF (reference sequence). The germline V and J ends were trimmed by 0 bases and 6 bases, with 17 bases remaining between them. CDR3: CATSRDGRAESDEKLFF. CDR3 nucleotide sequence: TGTGCCACCAGCAGAGATGGCAGGGCGGAATCGGATGAAAAACTGTTTTTT.

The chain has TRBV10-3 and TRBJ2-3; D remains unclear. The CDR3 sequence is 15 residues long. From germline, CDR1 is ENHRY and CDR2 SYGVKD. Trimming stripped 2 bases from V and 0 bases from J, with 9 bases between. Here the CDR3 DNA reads TGTGCCATCAGTGAGGCAGCGCTTAGCACAGATACGCAGTATTTT. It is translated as CAISEAALSTDTQYF.

CDR3: CAIRDTDYTEAFF. The CDR3 DNA reads as TGTGCCATCAGGGACACAGATTACACTGAAGCTTTCTTT. The chain joins TRBV10-3 to TRBJ1-1, with D perhaps TRBD1 (5 bases). Germline V gene lookup returns CDR1 ENHRY and CDR2 SYGVKD. Trimming took off 6 bases at V and 3 bases at J, with 11 bases between the two ends. This CDR3 contains 13 residues.

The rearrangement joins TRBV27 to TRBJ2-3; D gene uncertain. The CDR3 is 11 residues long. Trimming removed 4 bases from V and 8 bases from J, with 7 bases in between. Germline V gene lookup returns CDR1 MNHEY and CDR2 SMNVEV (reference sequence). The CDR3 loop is CASSSAVTQYF. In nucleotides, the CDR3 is TGTGCCAGCAGTTCCGCGGTTACGCAGTATTTT.